This TCR beta chain was found in a study of blood T cell repertoires in COVID-19. Original handling: Cell counts per sample came from amplifying reference gene primers. Generated by immunoSEQ multiplex PCR, the TCRdb table keeps only in-frame clones and is missing some. V, J and clone size derive from that table, while D and trimming were established from the DNA sequence. The table records tens of thousands of clones, roughly 90% of them present only once. Germline CDR1 and CDR2: SEHNR and FQNEAQ (reference sequence). The ends lost 1 base at V and 2 bases at J; junction bases unmatched: 4. The CDR3 is 15 residues long.

The gene calls are TRBV7-9 and TRBJ2-5, with 7 bases lining up with TRBD1. The sample was peripheral blood. The sequence came from a man aged 70-80 years with acute or convalescent COVID-19. CDR3: CASSLEGTEQETQYF. The DNA of the CDR3 is TGTGCCAGCAGCTTAGAAGGGACAGAACAAGAGACCCAGTACTTC.